The 25 T cell receptor beta chains in this list originate from one sample, sequenced in a study of control samples from healthy donors and cancer patients. Sequencing was performed with immunoSEQ multiplex PCR; in TCRdb, only in-frame clones are kept and a portion is missing. The repertoire includes roughly 150,000 clones, roughly 92% of them detected once, and approximately 2.5% sits in the top ten. Material for sequencing was blood. The source of these receptors is a man aged 50-59 years in good health.

The chain carries TRBV29-1 and TRBJ2-1; 9 positions match TRBD1. The trim removed 3 bases at V and 7 bases at J, leaving 7 bases unmatched. Looked up from germline, CDR1 is SQVTM and CDR2 is ANQGSEA. This CDR3 is built from 14 residues. Here the CDR3 DNA reads TGCAGCGTTGAGATTAGGGGACAGGGTAATGAGCAGTTCTTC. Its translation: CSVEIRGQGNEQFF.

Here the CDR3 DNA reads TGTGCCAGAGTCGGACAGGGGAAAGTCTATGGCTACACCTTC. It yields the protein CARVGQGKVYGYTF. The genes are TRBV2 and TRBJ1-2, with 9 bases fitting TRBD1. This CDR3 spans 14 amino acids. V shed 9 bases, J shed 4 bases, and the junction held 9 bases outside the gene matches. CDR1 and CDR2 (germline): SNHLY, FYNNEI.

The CDR3 coding sequence is TGTGCCAGCTCACCACCTGGGAGGCGGGGGGCCCACAATGAGCAGTTCTTC. Its protein is CASSPPGRRGAHNEQFF. V is TRBV18 and J is TRBJ2-1; 8 nucleotides agree with TRBD2. CDR1 is KGHSH, CDR2 LQKENI, per germline. The CDR3 length is 17 residues. With V trimmed by 0 bases and J by 5 bases, 9 bases remained unmatched.

The chain employs TRBV10-2 and TRBJ2-3, with D perhaps TRBD1 or TRBD2 (5 bases each). The germline gives CDR1 WSHSY, CDR2 SAAADI. V lost 4 bases and J lost 0, with 11 bases in between. The CDR3 covers 15 residues. CDR3 in DNA: TGCGCCAGCAGTGCGGGGCGTACTAGCACAGATACGCAGTATTTT. The encoded protein is CASSAGRTSTDTQYF.

The chain employs TRBV25-1 and TRBJ1-3, with TRBD1 matching over 8 bases. V dropped 4 bases and J dropped 3; count of bases not matched to a gene: 2. The CDR3 totals 14 residues. CDR1 is MGHDK and CDR2 is SYGVNS in the germline V gene. CDR3 in amino acids: CASSADRGGNTIYF. CDR3 bases: TGTGCCAGCAGTGCTGACAGGGGTGGAAACACCATATATTTT.

V usage is TRBV3-1 (or the pseudogene TRBV3-2) and J usage is TRBJ2-1; 7 bases align to TRBD1. Germline trimming cut 3 bases from V and 6 bases from J; bases unmatched to any gene: 5. Germline V gene sequence: CDR1 LGHDT, CDR2 YNNKEL (reference sequence). This CDR3 is built from 14 residues. CDR3 in DNA: TGTGCCAGCAGCCACGACAGGGTTGCCAATGAGCAGTTCTTC. Translated: CASSHDRVANEQFF.

The chain has TRBV5-4 and TRBJ2-1, with TRBD2 matching 9 bases. The CDR3 sequence is 18 residues long. V was pared by 6 bases and J by 0 bases, with 13 bases of the junction left unmatched. Germline CDR1 is SGHNT and CDR2 is YYREEE (reference sequence). The CDR3 DNA reads as TGTGCCAGCACTCCTAGCGGGACGCACCGGAGCTCCTACAATGAGCAGTTCTTC. The encoded protein is CASTPSGTHRSSYNEQFF.

The chain uses TRBV24-1 and TRBJ1-1, with 8 bases matching TRBD1. CDR3 length: 13 amino acids. The V gene's germline CDR1 is KGHDR and CDR2 SFDVKD. Trimming at V came to 7 bases and at J to 4 bases, leaving 4 bases not matched to a gene. CDR3 DNA: TGTGCCACCAGGGTAACAGGGGGCACTGAAGCTTTCTTT. Its protein is CATRVTGGTEAFF.

The rearrangement uses TRBV5-1 and TRBJ2-3, with TRBD1 matching over 8 bases. Losses at the gene ends were 4 bases for V and 4 bases for J; bases not matched to a gene: 8. The CDR3 spans 15 residues. CDR1 is SGHRS and CDR2 is YFSETQ in the germline V gene. CDR3 DNA sequence: TGCGCCAGCAGCCCACCCAGGGGGCAAGCAGATACGCAGTATTTT. Amino acid sequence: CASSPPRGQADTQYF.

The chain has TRBV6-1 and TRBJ2-3; no firm D call. The ends were cut back, 3 bases at V and 2 bases at J, with 6 bases in the middle. From germline, CDR1 is MNHNS and CDR2 SASEGT. The CDR3 sequence is 13 residues long. The DNA of the CDR3 is TGTGCCAGCAGTGAGGTTATCACAGATACGCAGTATTTT. Encoded protein: CASSEVITDTQYF.

The rearrangement links TRBV5-1 to TRBJ1-5; the match to TRBD1 covers 8 bases. The CDR3 contains 13 residues. J gave up 7 bases and V 5 bases, and 5 bases lay outside the gene matches. In germline, CDR1 is SGHRS, CDR2 YFSETQ. Here the CDR3 DNA reads TGCGCCAGCAGTTCCACAGGGGGACAGCCCCAGCATTTT. It codes for CASSSTGGQPQHF.

The V and J genes are TRBV10-3 and TRBJ1-2, with D perhaps matching TRBD1 (5 bases). CDR3 length: 14 residues. The V end lost 0 bases, the J end lost 4 bases, and 9 bases lay between the germline ends. In germline, CDR1 is ENHRY, CDR2 SYGVKD. In DNA, the CDR3 is TGTGCCATCAGTGAGTCGCCAGGGTCCTATGGCTACACCTTC. It encodes CAISESPGSYGYTF.

The chain recombines TRBV14 with TRBJ2-1; the D call may be TRBD1 or TRBD2 (6 bases each). Germline V gene data show CDR1 as SGHDN and CDR2 as FVKESK. Trimming took off 4 bases at V and 7 bases at J, with 20 bases between the two ends. The CDR3 covers 16 residues. CDR3 in amino acids: CASSRRWGTQGNEQFF. CDR3 in DNA: TGTGCCAGCAGCCGCCGGTGGGGGACTCAGGGGAATGAGCAGTTCTTC. The whole variable domain, filled in from reference TRBV14 and TRBJ2-1, reads EAGVTQFPSHSVIEKGQTVTLRCDPISGHDNLYWYRRVMGKEIKFLLHFVKESKQDESGMPNNRFLAERTGGTYSTLKVQPAELEDSGVYFCASSRRWGTQGNEQFFGPGTRLTVL.

This chain connects TRBV12-2 to TRBJ1-2; whether TRBD1, the table's D call, matches the DNA was not checked. TRBV12-2 is a pseudogene segment. The CDR3 runs to 19 residues. The CDR3 nucleotides are TGTGCAAGTCGTTTACACCCGGGACAGGGTAAATCGCGGTACTATGGCTACACCTTC. The encoded protein is CASRLHPGQGKSRYYGYTF.

This sequence joins TRBV7-9 and TRBJ1-3; TRBD1 matches at 7 bases. Germline CDR1 reads SEHNR; CDR2 reads FQNEAQ (reference sequence). V was clipped by 5 bases and J by 11 bases; unmatched bases: 12. The CDR3 covers 14 residues. CDR3 bases: TGTGCCAGCAGCCTATCGACAGGGAGTAACGCCATATATTTT. Its protein is CASSLSTGSNAIYF.

V is TRBV6-5 and J is TRBJ1-2, with D hard to call. Germline V lookup: CDR1 MNHEY, CDR2 SVGAGI. The CDR3 extends over 15 amino acids. V gave up 7 bases and J gave up 1 base, with 16 bases separating them. The CDR3 DNA sequence: TGTGCCAGCACCGAACGGGTCCACAGTAACTATGGCTACACCTTC. It specifies CASTERVHSNYGYTF.

V usage is TRBV27 and J usage is TRBJ1-2; TRBD1 might be the D (6 bases). In germline, CDR1 is MNHEY, CDR2 SMNVEV (reference sequence). V was shortened by 3 bases and J by 8 bases, with 16 bases between the two germline ends. The CDR3 loop spans 14 amino acids. The CDR3 loop reads CASSLTRQVRGYTF. The CDR3 region has the DNA TGTGCCAGCAGTTTGACCAGACAGGTTAGAGGCTACACCTTC.

The chain is built from TRBV12-5 and TRBJ1-1; no clear D gene. V shed 2 bases and J shed 2 bases, with 6 bases lying between them. The germline CDR1 and CDR2 sequences are LGHNT and FRNRAP. The CDR3 spans 13 residues. The DNA for the CDR3 is TGTGCTAGTGGTTTGCCCCCAAACACTGAAGCTTTCTTT. Amino acid sequence: CASGLPPNTEAFF. Complete variable domain (other parts from reference TRBV12-5 and TRBJ1-1): DARVTQTPRHKVTEMGQEVTMRCQPILGHNTVFWYRQTMMQGLELLAYFRNRAPLDDSGMPKDRFSAEMPDATLATLKIQPSEPRDSAVYFCASGLPPNTEAFFGQGTRLTVV.

The chain couples TRBV24-1 to TRBJ2-1; D gene ambiguous. Trimming pared 4 bases from V and 0 bases from J, leaving 15 bases between. The CDR3 runs 17 residues. The V gene's germline CDR1 is KGHDR and CDR2 SFDVKD. CDR3 sequence: CATSDFSTRSSYNEQFF. CDR3 DNA sequence: TGTGCCACCAGTGACTTCTCGACAAGGAGCTCCTACAATGAGCAGTTCTTC.

The chain couples TRBV12-1 to TRBJ2-6; the table calls TRBD2, which could not be checked here. TRBV12-1 is labeled a pseudogene. The CDR3 runs to 17 residues. For the CDR3, the DNA is TGTGCCAGCAGCTTTGTGTGGCGGAGCTCTGGGGCCAACGTCCTGACTTTC. Its protein is CASSFVWRSSGANVLTF.

The rearrangement joins TRBV5-5 to TRBJ1-5; 7 bases align to TRBD1. Germline CDR1 reads SGHKS; CDR2 reads YYEKEE (reference sequence). This CDR3 region has 15 residues. The junction had 11 bases not matched to a gene; V was cut back by 0 bases and J by 11 bases. CDR3 sequence (DNA): TGTGCCAGCAGCTTGGACGGGACAGCTCCGGGGGCCCAGCATTTT. Translation gives CASSLDGTAPGAQHF.

V gene TRBV11-2 combines with J gene TRBJ1-2; D is uncertain. The V end was cut by 0 bases, the J end by 5 bases, with 7 bases between. CDR3 length: 13 amino acids. Germline V lookup: CDR1 SGHAT, CDR2 FQNNGV. The CDR3 bases are TGTGCCAGCAGCTTAGATGACCGGTATGGCTACACCTTC. Residues: CASSLDDRYGYTF. The full variable domain, completed using reference TRBV11-2 and TRBJ1-2, is EAGVAQSPRYKIIEKRQSVAFWCNPISGHATLYWYQQILGQGPKLLIQFQNNGVVDDSQLPKDRFSAERLKGVDSTLKIQPAKLEDSAVYLCASSLDDRYGYTFGSGTRLTVV.

The chain has TRBV6-4 and TRBJ1-2; D perhaps matches TRBD1 (5 bases). The CDR3 consists of 14 residues. V was pared by 6 bases and J by 0 bases, with 11 bases between. Germline CDR1 is MRHNA and CDR2 is SNTAGT. This chain's CDR3 is CASSAGRTNYGYTF. The CDR3 DNA follows: TGTGCCAGCAGCGCAGGGAGAACTAACTATGGCTACACCTTC.

The chain links TRBV27 to TRBJ2-1; 8 bases are a match to TRBD1. Germline CDR1 MNHEY, CDR2 SMNVEV (reference sequence). The trim removed 8 bases at V and 5 bases at J, leaving 11 bases unmatched. The CDR3 runs to 15 residues. The CDR3: CASPLRTGINNEQFF. The CDR3 coding sequence is TGTGCCAGCCCCCTCCGGACAGGGATTAACAATGAGCAGTTCTTC.

This clone was detected a few times. This chain uses TRBV7-9 with TRBJ2-5; D is perhaps TRBD2 (7 bases). Germline V gene lookup returns CDR1 SEHNR and CDR2 FQNEAQ (reference sequence). The CDR3 is 15 amino acids. The V gene lost 10 bases and the J gene lost 2 bases, with 20 bases spanning the gap. The CDR3 DNA reads as TGTGCCATTCCGGTCTTCGGGGGGCGACAAGAGACCCAGTACTTC. This encodes CAIPVFGGRQETQYF.